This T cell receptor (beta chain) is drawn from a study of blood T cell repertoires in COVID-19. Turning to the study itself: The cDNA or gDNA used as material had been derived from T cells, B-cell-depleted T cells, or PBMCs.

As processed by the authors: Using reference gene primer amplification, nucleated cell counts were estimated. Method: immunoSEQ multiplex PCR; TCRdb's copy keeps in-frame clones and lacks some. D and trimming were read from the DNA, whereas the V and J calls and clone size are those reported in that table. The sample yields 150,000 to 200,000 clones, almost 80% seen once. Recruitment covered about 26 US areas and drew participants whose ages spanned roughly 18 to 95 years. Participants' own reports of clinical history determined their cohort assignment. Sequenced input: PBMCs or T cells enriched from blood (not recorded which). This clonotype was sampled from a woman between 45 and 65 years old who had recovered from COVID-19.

The CDR3 DNA reads as TGTGCCAGCGCGGGGGGGGGAGGTCAGCCCCAGCATTTT. Encoded protein: CASAGGGGQPQHF. The chain carries TRBV28 and TRBJ1-5, with a possible D match to TRBD1 (5 bases). CDR3 size: 13 residues. Germline V lookup: CDR1 MDHEN, CDR2 SYDVKM. Trimming pared 8 bases from V and 6 bases from J, leaving 14 bases between.